This T cell receptor (beta chain) was recorded in a study of blood T cells in healthy people across ages. With a J-beta primer mix and a sample-barcoded 5' primer, a second PCR ran roughly 7 to 11 cycles. TCRdb called the 5' RACE reads again in MiXCR, with one record for every CDR3 protein. The profile shows some 690,000 distinct CDR3 sequences, over 20% of them singletons. V lost 0 bases to trimming and J lost 6 bases, with 16 bases between them. Germline V gene sequence: CDR1 DFQATT, CDR2 SNEGSKA (reference sequence). The CDR3 length is 15 residues. This TCR was sampled from a man between 70 and 80 years old in good health. The sequenced sample consisted of blood. The chain is built from TRBV20-1 and TRBJ2-3, with D possibly TRBD2 on 6 matching bases. This CDR3 reads CSAREGRGSTDTQYF. As DNA, the CDR3 is TGCAGTGCTAGAGAGGGACGGGGGAGTACGGATACGCAGTATTTT.